This T cell receptor beta chain was observed in a study of liver allograft versus peripheral blood T cells. Looking at the study overall: Repertoires from peripheral blood of liver transplant recipients were compared with those inside their transplanted livers. General study results and limits: Reportedly, liver allograft T cell receptor repertoires differed from peripheral blood ones.

By proportion, this clonotype is medium-sized. As yet, its antigen is unknown. TCRdb called the reads again in MiXCR, with one record for every CDR3 protein. Of about 11,000 distinct CDR3 sequences in the sample, less than 30% were seen once. Germline assignment: CDR1 KGHSH and CDR2 LQKENI. V lost 6 bases and J lost 1, with 15 bases in between. The CDR3 extends over 15 amino acids. This clonotype was sampled from a human patient who had a liver transplant. Some T cells may trace back to the graft donor. The rearrangement uses TRBV18 and TRBJ1-2; the D gene is possibly TRBD1 (5 bases). The CDR3 DNA reads as TGTGCCAGCTCGCCTATGGCAGGGTTTAACTATGGCTACACCTTC. Protein product: CASSPMAGFNYGYTF.